The 25 T cell receptor beta chains listed next were all sequenced from one sample in a study of cytomegalovirus exposure and HLA in healthy donors. The PCR made use of 60 Vbeta and 13 Jbeta primers. The protocol was immunoSEQ multiplex PCR, while the TCRdb copy is restricted to in-frame clones and leaves out a portion. Of about 93,000 clones listed, approximately 69% were seen once; the top ten hold 5.5% to 6%. Sample: PBMCs. Receptors were obtained from a boy between 10 and 17 years old in good health and CMV-seropositive.

The chain has TRBV10-2 and TRBJ1-1, with D uncertain. V was cut by 5 bases and J by 2 bases, with 6 bases left in between. The CDR3 covers 12 residues. Germline CDR1 reads WSHSY; CDR2 reads SAAADI. The CDR3 reads CASSYTNTEAFF. The CDR3 coding sequence is TGCGCCAGCAGTTACACAAACACTGAAGCTTTCTTT.

This chain connects TRBV7-9 to TRBJ1-2; D gene uncertain. V lost 5 bases and J 4 bases, leaving 11 bases between the germline ends. The CDR3 is 13 amino acids. Germline V gene data show CDR1 as SEHNR and CDR2 as FQNEAQ (reference sequence). CDR3: CASSPTDPYGYTF. The CDR3 nucleotides are TGTGCCAGCAGCCCTACAGACCCCTATGGCTACACCTTC. Using reference TRBV7-9 and TRBJ1-2 for the parts outside the CDR3, the full variable domain is DTGVSQNPRHKITKRGQNVTFRCDPISEHNRLYWYRQTLGQGPEFLTYFQNEAQLEKSRLLSDRFSAERPKGSFSTLEIQRTEQGDSAMYLCASSPTDPYGYTFGSGTRLTVV.

The CDR3: CASSMLAGDEQFF. In DNA form, the CDR3 reads TGTGCCAGTAGTATGCTAGCGGGCGATGAGCAGTTCTTC. The J gene is TRBJ2-1, the V gene TRBV19; TRBD2 matches 8 bases. Germline values: CDR1 LNHDA, CDR2 SQIVND (reference sequence). V shed 3 bases and J 8 bases; nucleotides not matched to a gene: 3. The CDR3 has 13 amino acids.

Of note for this clone: One end of the junction is discordant with germline, which a read error may explain. This rearrangement joins TRBV6-5 to TRBJ1-5; no firm D call. Germline V gene sequence: CDR1 MNHEY, CDR2 SVGAGI. The CDR3 is 13 amino acids. CDR3 DNA sequence: TGTGCCAGCAGTAGAGGAGGGAATCAGCCCCAGAATTTT. Translation: CASSRGGNQPQNF.

The chain uses TRBV7-2 and TRBJ2-1; D is possibly TRBD1 (6 bases). In germline, CDR1 is SGHTA, CDR2 FQGNSA. The CDR3 is made up of 16 amino acids. V lost 3 bases and J lost 2, with 14 bases in between. The chain's CDR3 is CASSLLSGQTYNEQFF. As DNA, the CDR3 is TGTGCCAGCAGCTTGTTATCCGGACAGACCTACAATGAGCAGTTCTTC.

The V gene is TRBV28, the J gene TRBJ2-7, with 7 nucleotides matching TRBD1. Germline values: CDR1 MDHEN, CDR2 SYDVKM. J gave up 3 bases and V 5 bases, and 10 bases lay outside the gene matches. The CDR3 length is 15 residues. In nucleotides, the CDR3 is TGTGCCAGCAGTATGACAGGGATGGGATACTACGAGCAGTACTTC. Encoded protein: CASSMTGMGYYEQYF.

This chain joins TRBV4-3 and TRBJ2-1; 7 bases are a match to TRBD1. The CDR3 consists of 14 residues. With 3 bases clipped from V and 9 bases from J, the junction kept 8 bases outside the gene matches. Germline V lookup: CDR1 LGHNA, CDR2 YSLEER. The CDR3 coding sequence is TGCGCCAGCAGCCAGGTTCTCAGGGGGACTGAGCAGTTCTTC. It encodes CASSQVLRGTEQFF.

The rearrangement uses TRBV6-5 and TRBJ2-1; D gene uncertain. Germline CDR1 MNHEY, CDR2 SVGAGI. The V gene lost 6 bases and the J gene lost 0 bases, with 12 bases spanning the gap. CDR3 length equals 15 residues. The CDR3 DNA reads as TGTGCCAGCAGGCTAGGAAGGAGCTCCTACAATGAGCAGTTCTTC. It encodes CASRLGRSSYNEQFF.

This clone turned up a few times. The chain recombines TRBV5-5 with TRBJ2-7; 10 bases line up with TRBD1. Germline CDR1 reads SGHKS; CDR2 reads YYEKEE (reference sequence). V shed 4 bases and J 1 base; nucleotides not matched to a gene: 8. The CDR3 covers 16 residues. The CDR3 here is CASSSVGQGGSYEQYF. The CDR3 DNA reads TGTGCCAGCAGCAGCGTCGGACAGGGGGGGTCCTACGAGCAGTACTTC. The full variable domain, in which reference TRBV5-5 and TRBJ2-7 provide the parts outside the CDR3, is DAGVTQSPTHLIKTRGQQVTLRCSPISGHKSVSWYQQVLGQGPQFIFQYYEKEERGRGNFPDRFSARQFPNYSSELNVNALLLGDSALYLCASSSVGQGGSYEQYFGPGTRLTVT.

The V call is TRBV5-1, the J call TRBJ2-2; D unresolved. Between the trimmed V and J ends, which lost 0 bases and 5 bases, there was a span of 8 bases. The CDR3 covers 14 residues. Germline lookup yields CDR1 SGHRS and CDR2 YFSETQ. The CDR3 loop reads CASSLGPRTGELFF. In nucleotides, the CDR3 is TGCGCCAGCAGCTTGGGACCTAGAACCGGGGAGCTGTTTTTT. Looking up the rest from reference TRBV5-1 and TRBJ2-2 gives the full variable domain: KAGVTQTPRYLIKTRGQQVTLSCSPISGHRSVSWYQQTPGQGLQFLFEYFSETQRNKGNFPGRFSGRQFSNSRSEMNVSTLELGDSALYLCASSLGPRTGELFFGEGSRLTVL.

This clone was observed a single time. The rearrangement links TRBV5-5 to TRBJ2-1; 7 nucleotides align to TRBD2. V shed 1 base, J shed 2 bases, and the junction held 6 bases outside the gene matches. CDR3 size: 16 residues. Per the germline V gene, CDR1 is SGHKS and CDR2 is YYEKEE (reference sequence). The CDR3 nucleotides are TGTGCCAGCAGCTTGTGGGCGGGGGTCACCTACAATGAGCAGTTCTTC. Translating gives CASSLWAGVTYNEQFF. Complete variable domain (other parts from reference TRBV5-5 and TRBJ2-1): DAGVTQSPTHLIKTRGQQVTLRCSPISGHKSVSWYQQVLGQGPQFIFQYYEKEERGRGNFPDRFSARQFPNYSSELNVNALLLGDSALYLCASSLWAGVTYNEQFFGPGTRLTVL.

This chain joins TRBV20-1 and TRBJ1-2; D uncertain. This CDR3 region has 11 residues. Per the germline V gene, CDR1 is DFQATT and CDR2 is SNEGSKA (reference sequence). V gave up 3 bases and J gave up 5 bases, with 7 bases separating them. CDR3 DNA: TGCAGTGCTAGTTTTACATATGGCTACACCTTC. Amino acids: CSASFTYGYTF.

The chain links TRBV5-1 to TRBJ2-1; 7 bases agree with TRBD1. Germline values: CDR1 SGHRS, CDR2 YFSETQ. The CDR3 totals 19 residues. Germline trimming cut 0 bases from V and 7 bases from J; bases unmatched to any gene: 19. The CDR3 reads CASSLANKGGVRVINEQFF. CDR3 nucleotides: TGCGCCAGCAGCTTGGCCAATAAAGGGGGCGTCAGAGTTATAAATGAGCAGTTCTTC.

The CDR3 DNA is TGTGCCAGCAGCTCATTACCCGGACAGTCCTCTGGGGCCAACGTCCTGACTTTC. As protein: CASSSLPGQSSGANVLTF. This chain uses TRBV7-9 with TRBJ2-6, with TRBD1 as a possible D gene (6 bases). The CDR3 contains 18 residues. Germline V gene lookup returns CDR1 SEHNR and CDR2 FQNEAQ (reference sequence). The germline V and J ends were trimmed by 4 bases and 0 bases, with 16 bases remaining between them. Filled out from reference TRBV7-9 and TRBJ2-6, the complete variable domain reads DTGVSQNPRHKITKRGQNVTFRCDPISEHNRLYWYRQTLGQGPEFLTYFQNEAQLEKSRLLSDRFSAERPKGSFSTLEIQRTEQGDSAMYLCASSSLPGQSSGANVLTFGAGSRLTVL.

V gene TRBV9 combines with J gene TRBJ1-1; 9 bases align to TRBD1. CDR1 and CDR2 from the germline V gene are SGDLS and YYNGEE. Trimming took 3 bases from V and 1 from J; bases not matched to a gene: 7. The CDR3 is 16 amino acids. In nucleotides, the CDR3 is TGTGCCAGCAGCGGCCCCGGGACAGGGAGGAACACTGAAGCTTTCTTT. Encoded protein: CASSGPGTGRNTEAFF.

The chain links TRBV27 to TRBJ2-7; 8 nucleotides match TRBD1. Germline CDR1 reads MNHEY; CDR2 reads SMNVEV (reference sequence). The CDR3 spans 12 residues. Unmatched junction bases numbered 5, after V lost 7 bases and J lost 6 bases. CDR3 protein: CASTRTGREQYF. DNA of the CDR3: TGTGCCAGCACCCGGACAGGGCGCGAGCAGTACTTC.

This clone turned up a few times. The V call is TRBV27, the J call TRBJ1-2, with 9 bases that match TRBD1. CDR3 size: 15 residues. V shed 3 bases, J shed 5 bases, and the junction held 7 bases outside the gene matches. Per the germline V gene, CDR1 is MNHEY and CDR2 is SMNVEV (reference sequence). CDR3 nucleotides: TGTGCCAGCAGTTTTTCGGGACAGGGACTATATGGCTACACCTTC. The encoded protein is CASSFSGQGLYGYTF.

This sequence joins TRBV7-8 and TRBJ2-7; the D is unclear. Trimming left V 1 base short and J 5 bases short, with 6 bases between. The CDR3 extends over 12 amino acids. Germline loops: CDR1 SGHVS, CDR2 FQNEAQ. The CDR3 region has the DNA TGTGCCAGCAGCTTAGTCCCCAACGAGCAGTACTTC. It specifies CASSLVPNEQYF.

This rearrangement joins TRBV29-1 to TRBJ1-1, with 9 bases that match TRBD1. Germline trimming cut 6 bases from V and 5 bases from J; bases unmatched to any gene: 10. The CDR3 extends over 14 amino acids. CDR1 and CDR2 (germline): SQVTM, ANQGSEA. The CDR3 DNA is TGCAGCGTCATTAAAGACAGGGGGAGAACTGAAGCTTTCTTT. As protein: CSVIKDRGRTEAFF.

This sequence joins TRBV4-2 and TRBJ2-1; possible D gene TRBD2, 6 bases. The CDR3 runs 16 residues. In germline, CDR1 is LGHNA, CDR2 YNFKEQ. Trimming shortened V by 0 bases and J by 1 base, and 10 bases separated the two germline ends. CDR3 protein: CASSQEGLLSYNEQFF. CDR3 DNA sequence: TGTGCCAGCAGCCAAGAGGGACTTCTTTCCTACAATGAGCAGTTCTTC.

The V call is TRBV4-1, the J call TRBJ2-3; TRBD1 matches at 7 bases. Germline values: CDR1 MGHRA, CDR2 YSYEKL. CDR3 length: 18 amino acids. V gave up 4 bases and J gave up 0 bases; unmatched junction bases: 13. The CDR3 bases are TGCGCCAGCAGCCGAACAAGACAGGGCAATACTAGCACAGATACGCAGTATTTT. This encodes CASSRTRQGNTSTDTQYF.

The CDR3: CASSLRGEQYF. In nucleotides, the CDR3 is TGTGCCAGCAGCCTCAGGGGCGAGCAGTACTTC. The gene calls are TRBV7-9 and TRBJ2-7; D possibly corresponds to TRBD1 (6 bases). From germline, CDR1 is SEHNR and CDR2 FQNEAQ (reference sequence). Trimming removed 5 bases at V and 6 bases at J, with 8 bases between. This CDR3 is 11 amino acids long.

This clone occurred a few times. The CDR3 region has the DNA TGTGCCAGCAGCATGATACAGGGGAGCACTGAAGCTTTCTTT. The encoded protein is CASSMIQGSTEAFF. The genes are TRBV7-8 and TRBJ1-1; 7 bases align to TRBD1. Germline CDR1 is SGHVS and CDR2 is FQNEAQ. Unmatched junction bases numbered 7, after V lost 5 bases and J lost 4 bases. This CDR3 is 14 amino acids long.

V usage is TRBV6-6 and J usage is TRBJ1-1, with 11 positions matching TRBD1. CDR3 length: 15 amino acids. Losses at the gene ends were 1 base for V and 5 bases for J; bases not matched to a gene: 3. Germline CDR1 and CDR2: MNHNY and SVGAGI (reference sequence). CDR3 bases: TGTGCCAGCAGTTACTTCGGGACAGGGGGAACTGAAGCTTTCTTT. Its translation is CASSYFGTGGTEAFF.

This chain links TRBV4-3 with TRBJ2-3, with D unclear. The CDR3 extends over 13 amino acids. Germline V gene data show CDR1 as LGHNA and CDR2 as YSLEER. Trimming left V 1 base short and J 2 bases short, with 4 bases between. Here the CDR3 reads CASSQANTDTQYF. In nucleotides, the CDR3 is TGCGCCAGCAGCCAAGCCAACACAGATACGCAGTATTTT.